The 31 T cell receptor beta chains listed next were all sequenced from one sample in a study of identical twins. MiXCR was run by TCRdb on the 5' RACE reads, yielding one entry per CDR3 protein. The table records roughly 200,000 distinct CDR3 sequences, around a sixth of them present only once. These data were likewise used in another study, on T cells expressing NK-cell markers.

The material sequenced was CD8+ T cells sorted from blood. The origin of the receptors is a woman under 30 in good health.

V and J are TRBV3-1 and TRBJ2-7; 7 bases match TRBD2. With V trimmed by 3 bases and J by 0 bases, 8 bases remained unmatched. The CDR3 extends over 16 amino acids. CDR1 is LGHDT, CDR2 YNNKEL, per germline (reference sequence). DNA for the CDR3: TGTGCCAGCAGCCACGCTAGCGGAAGAAACTCCTACGAGCAGTACTTC. This gives the protein CASSHASGRNSYEQYF.

This clonotype was counted a few times. V gene TRBV12-3 or TRBV12-4 combines with J gene TRBJ1-2; D ambiguous. The germline V and J ends were trimmed by 6 bases and 3 bases, with 14 bases remaining between them. The CDR3 is 14 residues long. CDR3 protein: CASSPPAEYYGYTF. Here the CDR3 DNA reads TGTGCCAGCAGCCCCCCGGCGGAATACTATGGCTACACCTTC.

This clonotype has ten or more counts. The chain joins TRBV3-1 to TRBJ1-4, with D tentatively TRBD1 (5 bases). This CDR3 spans 16 amino acids. V gave up 4 bases and J gave up 8 bases, with 20 bases separating them. Germline CDR1 LGHDT, CDR2 YNNKEL (reference sequence). In DNA form, the CDR3 reads TGTGCCAGCAGCCCGGCGGGGGGGGACGAAAGGGAAAAACTGTTTTTT. This sequence encodes CASSPAGGDEREKLFF.

This clonotype was counted between two and nine times. V is TRBV27 and J is TRBJ2-1; no reliable D call. CDR1 is MNHEY, CDR2 SMNVEV, per germline (reference sequence). Trimming cost V 5 bases and J 0 bases, with 17 bases left between them. This CDR3 has 17 amino acids. DNA for the CDR3: TGTGCCAGCAGTGTACTCGACCGAGCGAGCTCCTACAATGAGCAGTTCTTC. It yields the protein CASSVLDRASSYNEQFF.

Points on this clonotype: This may arise from a read error, as a much more abundant clone is one base away. This sequence joins TRBV7-9 and TRBJ1-1; the D is unclear. The germline gives CDR1 SEHNR, CDR2 FQNEAQ (reference sequence). Trimming shortened V by 3 bases and J by 0 bases, and 2 bases separated the two germline ends. The CDR3 runs 12 residues. The CDR3 region is CASSFVNTEAFF. DNA of the CDR3: TGTGCCAGCAGCTTTGTGAACACTGAAGCTTTCTTT.

The sample holds a few counts of this clonotype. This chain joins TRBV28 and TRBJ2-7; D is uncertain. The CDR3 covers 15 residues. Trimming took off 6 bases at V and 0 bases at J, with 15 bases between the two ends. The V gene's germline CDR1 is MDHEN and CDR2 SYDVKM. The CDR3 loop reads CASSPPYGDSYEQYF. The CDR3 bases are TGTGCCAGCAGCCCCCCTTATGGTGACTCCTACGAGCAGTACTTC.

This clonotype came up a few times. This chain links TRBV10-2 with TRBJ1-5, with TRBD1 as a possible D gene (5 bases). The germline CDR1 and CDR2 sequences are WSHSY and SAAADI. Trimming took 6 bases from V and 1 from J, leaving 10 bases between them. The CDR3 is made up of 14 amino acids. CDR3 sequence: CASSPGRSNQPQHF. In DNA, the CDR3 is TGCGCCAGCAGCCCGGGACGAAGCAATCAGCCCCAGCATTTT.

The rearrangement joins TRBV2 to TRBJ2-3; D is uncertain. The length of the CDR3 is 15 residues. The germline V gene has CDR1 SNHLY and CDR2 FYNNEI. Trimming stripped 3 bases from V and 0 bases from J, with 10 bases between. The CDR3 loop reads CASSESWRSTDTQYF. In DNA, the CDR3 is TGTGCCAGCAGTGAGTCCTGGCGTAGCACAGATACGCAGTATTTT.

This clonotype was observed a handful of times. DNA for the CDR3: TGCAGCCTCTACGACGGGTACACAGATACGCAGTATTTT. Protein product: CSLYDGYTDTQYF. The chain has TRBV29-1 and TRBJ2-3; D is undetermined. The V gene lost 8 bases and the J gene lost 2 bases, with 14 bases spanning the gap. Looked up from germline, CDR1 is SQVTM and CDR2 is ANQGSEA. The CDR3 length is 13 residues.

This chain uses TRBV20-1 with TRBJ2-3; 7 bases are shared with TRBD2. Unmatched junction bases numbered 15, after V lost 3 bases and J lost 6 bases. The CDR3 extends over 16 amino acids. CDR1 and CDR2 (germline): DFQATT, SNEGSKA (reference sequence). The CDR3 DNA follows: TGCAGTGCTAGGGCCACAGGACTAGAAAACCGGGATACGCAGTATTTT. Protein sequence: CSARATGLENRDTQYF.

The chain recombines TRBV25-1 with TRBJ2-2, with a weak D call TRBD1 (5 bases). This CDR3 contains 16 residues. Looked up from germline, CDR1 is MGHDK and CDR2 is SYGVNS. The V end was cut by 3 bases, the J end by 2 bases, with 13 bases between. The CDR3 region is CASSDPPQGNTGELFF. CDR3 nucleotides: TGTGCCAGCAGTGACCCACCCCAGGGAAACACCGGGGAGCTGTTTTTT.

The V gene is TRBV3-1, the J gene TRBJ2-1; either TRBD1 or TRBD2 may fit D (6 bases each). CDR1 is LGHDT and CDR2 is YNNKEL in the germline V gene (reference sequence). The CDR3 totals 14 residues. V was cut by 0 bases and J by 7 bases, with 10 bases left in between. The CDR3 sequence: CASSQDLGGNEQFF. The CDR3 nucleotides are TGTGCCAGCAGCCAAGACTTAGGGGGGAATGAGCAGTTCTTC.

This clonotype appeared many times. The genes are TRBV5-1 and TRBJ1-2; 9 bases are a match to TRBD1. The CDR3 is 17 residues long. The V gene end was trimmed by 0 bases and the J gene end by 6 bases; junction bases not matched to a gene: 12. Germline V CDR1 and CDR2: SGHRS, YFSETQ. The CDR3, as DNA: TGCGCCAGCAGCTTGGAATGGGCGCCGGGACAGGGTCATGGCTACACCTTC. The encoded protein is CASSLEWAPGQGHGYTF.

This clonotype was detected many times. The chain employs TRBV29-1 and TRBJ2-1; the match to TRBD1 covers 8 bases. With 7 bases clipped from V and 6 bases from J, the junction kept 5 bases outside the gene matches. Per germline, CDR1 SQVTM and CDR2 ANQGSEA. There are 12 residues in the CDR3. The CDR3 nucleotides read TGCAGCGGTTCACAGGGGGGCAATGAGCAGTTCTTC. Translating gives CSGSQGGNEQFF.

This chain links TRBV12-5 with TRBJ2-1; D uncertain. Deletions cut 0 bases from V and 8 bases from J, with 8 bases between. The CDR3 is made up of 13 amino acids. The germline gives CDR1 LGHNT, CDR2 FRNRAP. CDR3: CASGLVPGDEQFF. For the CDR3, the DNA is TGTGCTAGTGGTTTGGTCCCCGGCGATGAGCAGTTCTTC.

The rearrangement joins TRBV7-8 to TRBJ1-1, with unresolved D. There are 13 residues in the CDR3. CDR1 is SGHVS, CDR2 FQNEAQ, per germline. V dropped 6 bases and J dropped 5 bases, with 13 bases sitting between them. The CDR3 is CASSRIFRTEAFF. For the CDR3, the DNA is TGTGCCAGCAGTCGGATCTTTAGGACTGAAGCTTTCTTT. Combining the CDR3 with reference TRBV7-8 and TRBJ1-1 gives the whole variable domain GAGVSQSPRYKVAKRGQDVALRCDPISGHVSLFWYQQALGQGPEFLTYFQNEAQLDKSGLPSDRFFAERPEGSVSTLKIQRTQQEDSAVYLCASSRIFRTEAFFGQGTRLTVV.

This clonotype was observed a few times. The chain recombines TRBV6-1 with TRBJ2-1; 8 positions match TRBD2. CDR1 is MNHNS, CDR2 SASEGT, per germline. The CDR3 consists of 16 residues. V shed 6 bases and J 0 bases; nucleotides not matched to a gene: 7. The CDR3 DNA follows: TGTGCCAGCAGCAAATTAGCGGGGAGCTCCTACAATGAGCAGTTCTTC. This codes for CASSKLAGSSYNEQFF.

This clonotype has just a few counts. This rearrangement joins TRBV27 to TRBJ2-3, with 8 bases matching TRBD2. Germline loops: CDR1 MNHEY, CDR2 SMNVEV (reference sequence). Unmatched junction bases numbered 9, after V lost 6 bases and J lost 4 bases. This CDR3 has 15 residues. The CDR3 DNA reads as TGTGCCAGCAGCTCTCTAGCGGGCCGGGCAGATACGCAGTATTTT. Protein product: CASSSLAGRADTQYF.

This clonotype was detected ten times or more. The genes are TRBV12-3 or TRBV12-4 and TRBJ1-1, with no clear D. The V gene lost 5 bases and the J gene lost 7 bases, with 8 bases spanning the gap. The CDR3 is 11 residues long. CDR3 region: CASSQGVEAFF. The CDR3, as DNA: TGTGCCAGCAGTCAAGGTGTTGAAGCTTTCTTT.

The CDR3 coding sequence is TGTGCCAGCAGCGTAGGGGGGTCAGGGAAAACCGGGGAGCTGTTTTTT. Encoded protein: CASSVGGSGKTGELFF. The rearrangement links TRBV9 to TRBJ2-2, with D tentatively TRBD1 or TRBD2 (5 bases each). V was clipped by 0 bases and J by 5 bases, with 14 bases between them. The germline gives CDR1 SGDLS, CDR2 YYNGEE. The CDR3 sequence is 16 residues long. Full variable domain (missing parts from reference TRBV9 and TRBJ2-2): DSGVTQTPKHLITATGQRVTLRCSPRSGDLSVYWYQQSLDQGLQFLIQYYNGEERAKGNILERFSAQQFPDLHSELNLSSLELGDSALYFCASSVGGSGKTGELFFGEGSRLTVL.

The CDR3 nucleotides read TGTGCCAGCAGGACGCCGGGATTCTACAATGAGCAGTTCTTC. This gives the protein CASRTPGFYNEQFF. The chain joins TRBV6-2 or TRBV6-3 to TRBJ2-1, with D perhaps matching TRBD2 (5 bases). V was pared by 6 bases and J by 3 bases, with 12 bases between. The germline gives CDR1 MNHEY, CDR2 SVGEGT. CDR3 size: 14 residues.

CDR3 loop: CSAISSTDTQYF. DNA for the CDR3: TGCAGTGCTATCTCCAGCACAGATACGCAGTATTTT. The chain combines TRBV20-1 with TRBJ2-3, with D unresolved. Germline V gene sequence: CDR1 DFQATT, CDR2 SNEGSKA (reference sequence). The CDR3 runs 12 residues. Trimming took off 4 bases at V and 0 bases at J, with 5 bases between the two ends.

Only a few counts were recorded for this clonotype. The chain recombines TRBV7-9 with TRBJ2-1; 11 nucleotides match TRBD2. This CDR3 is 16 amino acids long. The V and J ends lost 5 bases and 7 bases, in that order; junction bases with no gene match: 10. The germline V gene encodes CDR1 SEHNR and CDR2 FQNEAQ (reference sequence). CDR3 in DNA: TGTGCCAGCAGCCCTGTTAGCGGGAGGGCCCGAAATGAGCAGTTCTTC. Its protein product is CASSPVSGRARNEQFF.

This clonotype was detected a few times. The CDR3 DNA reads as TGCGCCAGCAGCCCTACTACGGTATCCACCTACGAGCAGTACTTC. It specifies CASSPTTVSTYEQYF. The genes are TRBV4-3 and TRBJ2-7, with D uncertain. The CDR3 is 15 residues long. Between the trimmed V and J ends, which lost 4 bases and 2 bases, there was a span of 15 bases. From germline, CDR1 is LGHNA and CDR2 YSLEER.

This clonotype was found once. One end of the junction fails to match germline, which may point to a read error. This chain uses TRBV18 with TRBJ2-3, with 7 positions matching TRBD1. This CDR3 is 9 amino acids long. Germline V gene sequence: CDR1 KGHSH, CDR2 LQKENI. CDR3 amino acids: CASSPKTGF. CDR3 nucleotide sequence: TGTGCCAGCTCACCGAAGACAGGGTTT. The variable domain in full, completed from reference TRBV18 and TRBJ2-3, reads NAGVMQNPRHLVRRRGQEARLRCSPMKGHSHVYWYRQLPEEGLKFMVYLQKENIIDESGMPKERFSAEFPKEGPSILRIQQVVRGDSAAYFCASSPKTGFGPGTRLTVL.

The chain joins TRBV6-5 to TRBJ2-2; D is unresolved. Germline loops: CDR1 MNHEY, CDR2 SVGAGI. Trimming stripped 4 bases from V and 6 bases from J, with 6 bases between. The CDR3 is 12 residues long. CDR3 DNA sequence: TGTGCCAGCAGTTTCGTCTCCGGGGAGCTGTTTTTT. Translation gives CASSFVSGELFF.

V usage is TRBV23-1 and J usage is TRBJ1-1; TRBD1 matches 8 bases. TRBV23-1 carries the ORF label, with uncertain function. V shed 2 bases and J 1 base; nucleotides not matched to a gene: 6. The CDR3 has 16 residues. This chain's CDR3 is CASSQAQGGRNTEAFF. The CDR3 nucleotides are TGCGCCAGCAGTCAAGCACAGGGGGGAAGGAACACTGAAGCTTTCTTT.

The CDR3: CSARSGSGSDYEQYF. In nucleotides, the CDR3 is TGCAGTGCTAGGTCGGGAAGCGGGAGTGACTACGAGCAGTACTTC. V and J are TRBV20-1 and TRBJ2-7; TRBD2 aligns across 8 bases. The V segment lost 3 bases and the J segment 3 bases; nucleotides outside the gene matches: 10. This CDR3 comprises 15 residues. Germline CDR1 and CDR2: DFQATT and SNEGSKA (reference sequence).

A single count supports this clonotype. The chain recombines TRBV3-1 with TRBJ2-6; D ambiguous. Germline V gene sequence: CDR1 LGHDT, CDR2 YNNKEL (reference sequence). The CDR3 extends over 16 amino acids. The V end was cut by 1 base, the J end by 0 bases, with 7 bases between. In DNA, the CDR3 is TGTGCCAGCAGCCAAGGATTAGTCTCTGGGGCCAACGTCCTGACTTTC. Protein product: CASSQGLVSGANVLTF.

The gene calls are TRBV5-1 and TRBJ2-3; 10 nucleotides line up with TRBD2. Germline trimming cut 4 bases from V and 2 bases from J; bases unmatched to any gene: 10. The CDR3 covers 17 residues. Germline CDR1 is SGHRS and CDR2 is YFSETQ. DNA of the CDR3: TGCGCCAGCAGCCCCTTAATCCTAGCGGGGGACACAGATACGCAGTATTTT. Translation: CASSPLILAGDTDTQYF.

The CDR3 region is CASSDPGRPHGDTQYF. In DNA form, the CDR3 reads TGTGCCAGCAGCGATCCGGGAAGGCCACACGGCGATACGCAGTATTTT. The chain joins TRBV7-9 to TRBJ2-3; tentatively, D is TRBD2 (5 bases). V lost 5 bases to trimming and J lost 6 bases, with 21 bases between them. The CDR3 runs to 16 residues. CDR1 is SEHNR, CDR2 FQNEAQ, per germline (reference sequence).